This T cell receptor beta chain was profiled in a study of blood T cell repertoires in COVID-19. In the authors' methods: Amplification of reference gene primers was used by the study to estimate nucleated cell counts. TCRdb's copy holds only in-frame clones and misses some; the assay was immunoSEQ multiplex PCR. From that table come the V and J calls and clone size; the DNA was used to work out D and trimming. The table shows about 150,000 clones, with 84% occurring only once. While infection was still active, Seattle patients were enrolled and then followed longitudinally. The sequence was obtained from a woman aged 80 or over with COVID-19, enrolled during active disease. The sample consisted of peripheral blood.

The CDR3 DNA reads TGTGCCAGCAGCCAAGAGGTGGGCCCTGGGGCCAACGTCCTGACTTTC. It translates to CASSQEVGPGANVLTF. This sequence joins TRBV3-1 (or the pseudogene TRBV3-2) and TRBJ2-6; no clear D. This CDR3 comprises 16 residues. With 0 bases removed from V and 2 bases from J, the gap between germline ends came to 8 bases. The germline gives CDR1 LGHDT, CDR2 YNNKEL (reference sequence).